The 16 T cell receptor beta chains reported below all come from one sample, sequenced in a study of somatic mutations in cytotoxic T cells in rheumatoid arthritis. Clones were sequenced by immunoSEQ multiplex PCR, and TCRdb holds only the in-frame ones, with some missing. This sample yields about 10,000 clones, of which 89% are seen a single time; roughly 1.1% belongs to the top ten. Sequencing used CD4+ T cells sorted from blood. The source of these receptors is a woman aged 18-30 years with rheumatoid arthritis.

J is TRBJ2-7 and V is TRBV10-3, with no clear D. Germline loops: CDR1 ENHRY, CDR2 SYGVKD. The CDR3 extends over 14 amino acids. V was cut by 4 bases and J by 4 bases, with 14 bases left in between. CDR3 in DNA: TGTGCCATCAGTGCGCCGCCCGAGTTGTACGAGCAGTACTTC. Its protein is CAISAPPELYEQYF.

The CDR3 DNA follows: TGTGCCAGCAGCTTAGTTAGCGGGAACACAGATACGCAGTATTTT. Its translation is CASSLVSGNTDTQYF. The chain employs TRBV7-6 and TRBJ2-3; TRBD2 matches 8 bases. V was clipped by 1 base and J by 2 bases; unmatched bases: 2. CDR1 is SGHVS and CDR2 is FNYEAQ in the germline V gene. This CDR3 comprises 15 residues. Full variable domain (missing parts from reference TRBV7-6 and TRBJ2-3): GAGVSQSPRYKVTKRGQDVALRCDPISGHVSLYWYRQALGQGPEFLTYFNYEAQQDKSGLPNDRFSAERPEGSISTLTIQRTEQRDSAMYRCASSLVSGNTDTQYFGPGTRLTVL.

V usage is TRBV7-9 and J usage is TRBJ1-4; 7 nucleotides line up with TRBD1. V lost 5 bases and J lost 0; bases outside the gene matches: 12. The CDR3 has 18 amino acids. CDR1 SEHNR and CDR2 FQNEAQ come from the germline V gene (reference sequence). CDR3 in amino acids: CASSGRTGLETTNEKLFF. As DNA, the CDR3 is TGTGCCAGCAGCGGTCGGACAGGTCTGGAAACAACTAATGAAAAACTGTTTTTT. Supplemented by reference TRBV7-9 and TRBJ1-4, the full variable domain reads DTGVSQNPRHKITKRGQNVTFRCDPISEHNRLYWYRQTLGQGPEFLTYFQNEAQLEKSRLLSDRFSAERPKGSFSTLEIQRTEQGDSAMYLCASSGRTGLETTNEKLFFGSGTQLSVL.

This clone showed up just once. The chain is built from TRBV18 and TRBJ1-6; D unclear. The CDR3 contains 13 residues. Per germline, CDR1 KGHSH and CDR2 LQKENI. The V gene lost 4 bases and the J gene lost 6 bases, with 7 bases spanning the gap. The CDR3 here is CASSLISNSPLHF. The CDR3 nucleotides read TGTGCCAGCTCACTAATTAGTAATTCACCCCTCCACTTT. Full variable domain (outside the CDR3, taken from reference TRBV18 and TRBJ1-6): NAGVMQNPRHLVRRRGQEARLRCSPMKGHSHVYWYRQLPEEGLKFMVYLQKENIIDESGMPKERFSAEFPKEGPSILRIQQVVRGDSAAYFCASSLISNSPLHFGNGTRLTVT.

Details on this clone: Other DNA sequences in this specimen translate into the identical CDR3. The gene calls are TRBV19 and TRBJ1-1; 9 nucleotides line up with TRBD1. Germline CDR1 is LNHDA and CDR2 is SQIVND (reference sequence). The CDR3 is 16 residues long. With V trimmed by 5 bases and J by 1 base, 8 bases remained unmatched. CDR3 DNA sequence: TGTGCCAGTAGTCCGGGACAGGGTCAGGCGAACACTGAAGCTTTCTTT. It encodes CASSPGQGQANTEAFF.

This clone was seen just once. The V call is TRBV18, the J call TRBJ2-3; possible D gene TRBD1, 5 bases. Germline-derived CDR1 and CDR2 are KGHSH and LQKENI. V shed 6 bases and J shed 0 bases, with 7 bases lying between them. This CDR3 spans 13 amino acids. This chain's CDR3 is CASSWTSTDTQYF. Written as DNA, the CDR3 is TGTGCCAGCTCCTGGACAAGCACAGATACGCAGTATTTT.

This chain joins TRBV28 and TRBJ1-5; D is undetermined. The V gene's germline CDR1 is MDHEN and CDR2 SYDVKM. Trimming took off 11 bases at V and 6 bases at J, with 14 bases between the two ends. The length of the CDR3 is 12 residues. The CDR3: CAPRDWGQPQHF. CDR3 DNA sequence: TGTGCCCCGAGGGATTGGGGTCAGCCCCAGCATTTT.

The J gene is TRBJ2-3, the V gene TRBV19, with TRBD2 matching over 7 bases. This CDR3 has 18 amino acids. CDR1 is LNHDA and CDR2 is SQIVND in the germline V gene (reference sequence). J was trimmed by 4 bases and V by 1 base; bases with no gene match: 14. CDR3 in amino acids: CASSIGWKAGYIADTQYF. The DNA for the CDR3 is TGTGCCAGTAGTATAGGGTGGAAAGCGGGGTATATCGCAGATACGCAGTATTTT.

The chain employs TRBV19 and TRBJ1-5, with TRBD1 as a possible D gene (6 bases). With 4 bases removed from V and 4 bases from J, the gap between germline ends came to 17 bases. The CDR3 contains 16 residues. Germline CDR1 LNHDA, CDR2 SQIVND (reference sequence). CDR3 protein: CASSKGRGWGNQPQHF. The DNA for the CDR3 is TGTGCCAGTAGTAAGGGCAGGGGCTGGGGGAATCAGCCCCAGCATTTT.

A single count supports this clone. The CDR3 region has the DNA TGTGCCAGTAGTACGCATAGCGGGAGCCTGAACACCGGGGAGCTGTTTTTT. Protein sequence: CASSTHSGSLNTGELFF. This chain links TRBV19 with TRBJ2-2; 9 nucleotides align to TRBD2. Germline CDR1 and CDR2: LNHDA and SQIVND (reference sequence). The CDR3 length is 17 residues. V trimming: 4 bases; J trimming: 1 base; junction bases outside the gene matches: 7.

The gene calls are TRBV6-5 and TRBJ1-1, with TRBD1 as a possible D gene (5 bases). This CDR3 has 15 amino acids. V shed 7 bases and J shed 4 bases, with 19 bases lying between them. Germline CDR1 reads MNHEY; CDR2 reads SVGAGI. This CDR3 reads CASTSLGQGGTEAFF. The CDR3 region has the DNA TGTGCCAGCACCTCACTGGGTCAGGGTGGCACTGAAGCTTTCTTT.

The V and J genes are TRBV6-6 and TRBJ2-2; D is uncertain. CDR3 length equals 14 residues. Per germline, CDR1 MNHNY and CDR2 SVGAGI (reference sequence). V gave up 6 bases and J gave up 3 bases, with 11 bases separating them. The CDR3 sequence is CASSQRRDTGELFF. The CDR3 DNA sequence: TGTGCCAGCAGCCAACGTCGGGACACCGGGGAGCTGTTTTTT.

The CDR3 protein is CAISESIRGNEKLFF. CDR3 nucleotides: TGTGCCATCAGTGAGTCGATCAGGGGGAATGAAAAACTGTTTTTT. The chain has TRBV10-3 and TRBJ1-4, with TRBD1 matching 7 bases. The CDR3 totals 15 residues. The germline V gene encodes CDR1 ENHRY and CDR2 SYGVKD. Trimming took 0 bases from V and 5 from J; bases not matched to a gene: 3.

CDR3: CASARTGSSYNEQFF. The CDR3 nucleotides read TGCGCCAGCGCTAGGACGGGAAGCTCCTACAATGAGCAGTTCTTC. The rearrangement links TRBV5-1 to TRBJ2-1, with D perhaps matching TRBD2 (5 bases). V was pared by 7 bases and J by 0 bases, with 14 bases between. This CDR3 comprises 15 residues. The germline CDR1 and CDR2 sequences are SGHRS and YFSETQ.

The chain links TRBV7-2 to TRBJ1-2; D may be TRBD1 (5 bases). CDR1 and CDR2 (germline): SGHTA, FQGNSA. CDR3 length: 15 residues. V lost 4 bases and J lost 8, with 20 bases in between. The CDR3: CASSSPAGTRGGYTF. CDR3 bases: TGTGCCAGCAGCTCGCCTGCGGGGACTCGAGGAGGCTACACCTTC. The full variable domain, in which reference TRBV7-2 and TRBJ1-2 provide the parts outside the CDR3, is GAGVSQSPSNKVTEKGKDVELRCDPISGHTALYWYRQSLGQGLEFLIYFQGNSAPDKSGLPSDRFSAERTGGSVSTLTIQRTQQEDSAVYLCASSSPAGTRGGYTFGSGTRLTVV.

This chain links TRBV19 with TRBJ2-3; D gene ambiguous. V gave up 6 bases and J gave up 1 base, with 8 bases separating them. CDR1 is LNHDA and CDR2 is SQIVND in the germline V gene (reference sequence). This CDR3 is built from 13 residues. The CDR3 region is CASSTTGTDTQYF. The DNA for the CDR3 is TGTGCCAGTAGCACCACAGGCACAGATACGCAGTATTTT.